Below, 6 T cell receptor beta chains from the same sample are listed, as sequenced in a study of neurological immune-mediated disorders (dated by TCRdb to 2018 to 2020). Libraries were made using 5' RACE. Sequenced on an Illumina HiSeq 2500. The raw public data were reprocessed by TCRdb itself: fastp quality trimming at Q25, MiXCR clonotype calling, in-frame beta chains only. Merged by CDR3 protein, the rows form single entries marked with the most common genes and DNA. In all, the sample holds 39,000 or so distinct CDR3 sequences, and 4.8% of those were seen once. The ten top clones hold roughly 9% of the sample. The sequencing input was CD4+ T cells from blood. Every receptor here comes from a man younger than 35 in good health.

The table lists this clonotype with many counts. This rearrangement joins TRBV7-2 to TRBJ1-5, with D unclear. Germline CDR1 is SGHTA and CDR2 is FQGNSA. The CDR3 loop spans 15 amino acids. Trimming left V 3 bases short and J 1 base short, with 10 bases between. The chain's CDR3 is CASSFLGGSNQPQHF. The CDR3, as DNA: TGTGCCAGCAGCTTTCTAGGTGGCAGCAATCAGCCCCAGCATTTT.

V is TRBV6-2 or TRBV6-3 and J is TRBJ1-1, with D tentatively TRBD1 (5 bases). V lost 10 bases, J lost 6 bases, and 18 bases lay in between. Germline values: CDR1 MNHEY, CDR2 SVGEGT. CDR3 length: 13 amino acids. The CDR3 nucleotides are TGTGCCACCTGGAGGGGTACAGTCGCTGAAGCTTTCTTT. It codes for CATWRGTVAEAFF.

This clonotype showed up many times. This rearrangement joins TRBV5-1 to TRBJ2-1; TRBD2 matches 8 bases. The CDR3 length is 15 residues. V lost 1 base, J lost 4 bases, and 4 bases stayed unmatched. Germline V CDR1 and CDR2: SGHRS, YFSETQ. The chain's CDR3 is CASSLQVAGYNEQFF. The CDR3 DNA is TGCGCCAGCAGCTTGCAAGTAGCGGGGTACAATGAGCAGTTCTTC.

This clonotype was seen at least ten times. The V gene is TRBV20-1, the J gene TRBJ2-7; perhaps D is TRBD1 or TRBD2 (5 bases each). The CDR3 is 14 amino acids. V lost 6 bases and J lost 0, with 15 bases in between. CDR1 and CDR2 (germline): DFQATT, SNEGSKA (reference sequence). CDR3 sequence reads: CSALGPLSSYEQYF. The CDR3 nucleotides are TGCAGTGCCCTGGGACCGCTGAGCTCCTACGAGCAGTACTTC.

This clonotype was seen many times. The chain uses TRBV20-1 and TRBJ2-1; 7 nucleotides agree with TRBD2. The V segment lost 5 bases and the J segment 6 bases; nucleotides outside the gene matches: 19. The germline CDR1 and CDR2 sequences are DFQATT and SNEGSKA (reference sequence). This CDR3 has 17 amino acids. In DNA, the CDR3 is TGCAGTGCTCCTCAGATTTGGCGGGGGTTTAGGGCCAATGAGCAGTTCTTC. Translation: CSAPQIWRGFRANEQFF.

This clonotype was counted at least ten times. The chain joins TRBV6-5 to TRBJ2-7, with D possibly called TRBD1 or TRBD2 (5 bases each). V shed 6 bases and J shed 2 bases, with 14 bases lying between them. This CDR3 is 14 amino acids long. Germline-derived CDR1 and CDR2 are MNHEY and SVGAGI. The CDR3 sequence is CASSGTGAAYEQYF. CDR3 in DNA: TGTGCCAGCAGCGGGACCGGGGCGGCCTACGAGCAGTACTTC.